This T cell receptor beta chain was recovered during a study of cytomegalovirus exposure and HLA in healthy donors. V trimming: 4 bases; J trimming: 7 bases; junction bases outside the gene matches: 9. Germline values: CDR1 SGHAT, CDR2 FQDESV (reference sequence). This CDR3 comprises 16 residues. As to this clone: What it binds is not known.

Overall study findings and caveats: A list of 150 or so TCR beta chains associated with cytomegalovirus was given.

Use of 60 Vbeta and 13 Jbeta primers characterized the PCR. This table comes from immunoSEQ multiplex PCR, and its TCRdb copy is limited to in-frame clones, with some not included. The sample has some 130,000 clones, around 77% seen once; the top ten hold around 2%. This chain connects TRBV11-1 to TRBJ1-4, with TRBD1 matching over 10 bases. The receptor was derived from a man under 40 in good health and CMV-seronegative. The sample consisted of PBMCs. Written as DNA, the CDR3 is TGTGCCAGCAGCTCCCGACAGGGGGCGCTTCGTGAAAAACTGTTTTTT. It is translated as CASSSRQGALREKLFF.